Below are 25 T cell receptor beta chains sequenced from a single sample in a study of T cell responses to AZD1222 COVID-19 vaccine. TCRdb's copy holds only in-frame clones and misses some; the assay was immunoSEQ multiplex PCR. Among roughly 120,000 clones, approximately 88% were seen once, and the ten largest hold approximately 6.4%. The sequencing here drew on peripheral blood, taken 28 days after the second AZD1222 dose. Every receptor here comes from an adult who received the AZD1222 COVID-19 vaccine.

This clone was found once. This rearrangement joins TRBV27 to TRBJ1-3; TRBD1 is a possible D gene (5 bases). Germline CDR1 is MNHEY and CDR2 is SMNVEV (reference sequence). V shed 9 bases and J shed 2 bases, with 14 bases lying between them. The CDR3 has 14 residues. CDR3 sequence reads: CASSQGLAGNTIYF. The CDR3 DNA reads as TGTGCCAGTAGTCAGGGACTCGCTGGAAACACCATATATTTT.

The chain joins TRBV2 to TRBJ2-5; no clear D. CDR3 length: 13 amino acids. CDR1 and CDR2 (germline): SNHLY, FYNNEI. With 3 bases removed from V and 2 bases from J, the gap between germline ends came to 7 bases. The CDR3: CASSDESQETQYF. CDR3 bases: TGTGCCAGCAGTGATGAGAGTCAAGAGACCCAGTACTTC.

This clone has only one observation. The V call is TRBV5-1, the J call TRBJ2-1; 9 bases are a match to TRBD1. Germline values: CDR1 SGHRS, CDR2 YFSETQ. There are 16 residues in the CDR3. Losses at the gene ends were 8 bases for V and 7 bases for J; bases not matched to a gene: 16. CDR3 amino acids: CASTLAPDRGNNEQFF. The DNA for the CDR3 is TGCGCCAGTACTCTAGCCCCCGACAGGGGGAATAATGAGCAGTTCTTC.

Concerning this clone itself: The same CDR3 is also encoded by other DNA sequences in this sample. The chain joins TRBV10-1 to TRBJ2-3; D is ambiguous. The CDR3 spans 17 residues. CDR1 and CDR2 (germline): WNHNN, SYGVQD (reference sequence). Trimming pared 0 bases from V and 0 bases from J, leaving 13 bases between. The CDR3 DNA sequence: TGCGCCAGCAGTGAGTCGAAAAAGGCCCCTAGCACAGATACGCAGTATTTT. Residues: CASSESKKAPSTDTQYF.

The J gene is TRBJ1-2, the V gene TRBV6-1, with 10 bases fitting TRBD1. After removal of 4 bases from V and 6 bases from J, the junction contained 11 bases not matched to a gene. The CDR3 runs 16 residues. Germline V gene lookup returns CDR1 MNHNS and CDR2 SASEGT. CDR3 in amino acids: CASSARDRGDLDGYTF. The CDR3 bases are TGTGCCAGCAGTGCCCGGGACAGGGGTGACCTGGATGGCTACACCTTC.

The gene calls are TRBV28 and TRBJ1-2, with 10 positions matching TRBD1. The CDR3 contains 15 residues. CDR1 and CDR2 (germline): MDHEN, SYDVKM. V was clipped by 7 bases and J by 4 bases; unmatched bases: 9. DNA of the CDR3: TGTGCCAGCAATAGACAGGGGGCGTCAACCTATGGCTACACCTTC. Its translation is CASNRQGASTYGYTF.

V is TRBV3-1 (or the pseudogene TRBV3-2) and J is TRBJ1-1; D is unclear. Trimming removed 3 bases from V and 0 bases from J, with 8 bases in between. This CDR3 spans 14 amino acids. Looked up from germline, CDR1 is LGHDT and CDR2 is YNNKEL (reference sequence). CDR3 loop: CASSQDIMNTEAFF. CDR3 nucleotides: TGTGCCAGCAGCCAGGATATTATGAACACTGAAGCTTTCTTT.

The J gene is TRBJ1-2, the V gene TRBV6-2 or TRBV6-3; no clear D. V lost 5 bases to trimming and J lost 9 bases, with 25 bases between them. The CDR3 consists of 16 residues. The germline gives CDR1 MNHEY, CDR2 SVGEGT. The CDR3 reads CASSAGLRELPARYTF. In nucleotides, the CDR3 is TGTGCCAGCAGTGCCGGCTTAAGGGAGTTACCCGCCCGCTACACCTTC.

This chain connects TRBV11-2 to TRBJ2-5; 9 bases are shared with TRBD1. The CDR3 totals 15 residues. The V and J ends lost 1 base and 4 bases, in that order; junction bases with no gene match: 4. Looked up from germline, CDR1 is SGHAT and CDR2 is FQNNGV. CDR3 in amino acids: CASSLGGTGRETQYF. The CDR3 nucleotides read TGTGCCAGCAGCTTAGGGGGGACAGGGCGAGAGACCCAGTACTTC.

This sequence joins TRBV7-9 and TRBJ2-7; 9 nucleotides agree with TRBD1. The CDR3 runs 14 residues. CDR1 and CDR2 from the germline V gene are SEHNR and FQNEAQ (reference sequence). V shed 5 bases and J 2 bases; nucleotides not matched to a gene: 4. CDR3 in amino acids: CASSEGQGPYEQYF. CDR3 sequence (DNA): TGTGCCAGCAGCGAGGGACAGGGCCCCTACGAGCAGTACTTC.

This clone was picked up one time. The chain recombines TRBV19 with TRBJ2-1; 7 bases agree with TRBD1. V shed 4 bases, J shed 7 bases, and the junction held 7 bases outside the gene matches. CDR3 size: 14 residues. CDR1 LNHDA and CDR2 SQIVND come from the germline V gene (reference sequence). CDR3 bases: TGTGCCAGTAGTAAGCCGACAGGGACGAATGAGCAGTTCTTC. Protein: CASSKPTGTNEQFF.

This chain connects TRBV29-1 to TRBJ1-1; D may be TRBD1 (5 bases). The V gene's germline CDR1 is SQVTM and CDR2 ANQGSEA. Trimming shortened V by 7 bases and J by 1 base, and 10 bases separated the two germline ends. The CDR3 is made up of 12 amino acids. The CDR3 DNA reads as TGCAGCGCAGACAGATCGAACACTGAAGCTTTCTTT. This encodes CSADRSNTEAFF.

This chain uses TRBV27 with TRBJ1-2; D possibly corresponds to TRBD1 (5 bases). Trimming left V 5 bases short and J 0 bases short, with 10 bases between. The germline gives CDR1 MNHEY, CDR2 SMNVEV (reference sequence). CDR3 length: 14 residues. As DNA, the CDR3 is TGTGCCAGCAGTCCTAGACAGTCTAACTATGGCTACACCTTC. It encodes CASSPRQSNYGYTF.

The sample holds one count of this clone. The chain combines TRBV27 with TRBJ2-5, with TRBD2 identical over 7 bases. The CDR3 spans 16 residues. Germline CDR1 reads MNHEY; CDR2 reads SMNVEV (reference sequence). The V and J ends lost 5 bases and 1 base, in that order; junction bases with no gene match: 10. The DNA of the CDR3 is TGTGCCAGCAGTCCGGCAAGGGGAGGGCTCCAAGAGACCCAGTACTTC. Translating it yields CASSPARGGLQETQYF.

This chain connects TRBV19 to TRBJ1-5; 9 bases line up with TRBD1. This CDR3 comprises 16 residues. CDR1 and CDR2 from the germline V gene are LNHDA and SQIVND (reference sequence). With V trimmed by 5 bases and J by 0 bases, 5 bases remained unmatched. The CDR3 DNA reads TGTGCCAGTAGTGGAGGACAGGGGTATAGCAATCAGCCCCAGCATTTT. Translating gives CASSGGQGYSNQPQHF.

The rearrangement joins TRBV15 to TRBJ1-5; weak D call: TRBD1 (6 bases). The CDR3 spans 16 residues. The germline V gene has CDR1 LNHNV and CDR2 YYDKDF (reference sequence). V was pared by 0 bases and J by 7 bases, with 16 bases between. In DNA, the CDR3 is TGTGCCACCAGCAGAGATTCAGGAGGGGGTAACCAGCCCCAGCATTTT. It specifies CATSRDSGGGNQPQHF.

The rearrangement joins TRBV7-8 to TRBJ2-7; D perhaps matches TRBD2 (6 bases). Trimming left V 5 bases short and J 3 bases short, with 11 bases between. Germline CDR1 is SGHVS and CDR2 is FQNEAQ. This CDR3 region has 13 residues. The CDR3 here is CASSGGWNYEQYF. CDR3 nucleotide sequence: TGTGCCAGCAGCGGGGGGTGGAACTACGAGCAGTACTTC.

This clone has more than one count but fewer than ten. The chain joins TRBV11-3 to TRBJ1-1; tentatively, D is TRBD1 (6 bases). The CDR3 contains 13 residues. The V end was cut by 6 bases, the J end by 0 bases, with 8 bases between. Germline V gene data show CDR1 as SGHNT and CDR2 as YENEEA. CDR3 sequence (DNA): TGTGCCAGCAGTGACAGGTTGAACACTGAAGCTTTCTTT. It translates to CASSDRLNTEAFF.

This clone was detected only a few times. This sequence joins TRBV7-2 and TRBJ1-6, with 8 bases matching TRBD1. The V segment lost 5 bases and the J segment 8 bases; nucleotides outside the gene matches: 5. CDR1 and CDR2 from the germline V gene are SGHTA and FQGNSA. CDR3 length: 14 residues. DNA of the CDR3: TGTGCCAGCAGCCCACAGGGGGGAGATTCACCCCTCCACTTT. Translation gives CASSPQGGDSPLHF.

J is TRBJ1-5 and V is TRBV27, with D hard to call. Trimming took 8 bases from V and 6 from J, leaving 11 bases between them. In germline, CDR1 is MNHEY, CDR2 SMNVEV (reference sequence). The CDR3 contains 12 residues. The CDR3 sequence: CASRAGFQPQHF. The CDR3 region has the DNA TGTGCCAGCCGTGCAGGTTTTCAGCCCCAGCATTTT.

This chain connects TRBV2 to TRBJ1-6; D is possibly TRBD1 (6 bases). Germline-derived CDR1 and CDR2 are SNHLY and FYNNEI. The CDR3 loop spans 14 amino acids. V lost 6 bases and J lost 4, with 10 bases in between. The CDR3 reads CASRGGAYNSPLHF. In nucleotides, the CDR3 is TGTGCCAGCAGGGGGGGGGCATATAATTCACCCCTCCACTTT.

This rearrangement joins TRBV5-6 to TRBJ1-3, with no clear D. This CDR3 spans 12 amino acids. CDR1 is SGHDT, CDR2 YYEEEE, per germline. V was clipped by 1 base and J by 7 bases, with 6 bases between them. CDR3 in amino acids: CASSLSRNTIYF. The CDR3 DNA sequence: TGTGCCAGCAGCTTGTCGCGGAACACCATATATTTT.

The V gene is TRBV4-2, the J gene TRBJ1-2, with a weak D call TRBD1 (6 bases). CDR1 is LGHNA and CDR2 is YNFKEQ in the germline V gene. The CDR3 is 15 amino acids. Trimming left V 3 bases short and J 8 bases short, with 19 bases between. CDR3 sequence (DNA): TGTGCCAGCAGCCAGAGCCCGGACAGCCCGGCGGGCTACACCTTC. This sequence encodes CASSQSPDSPAGYTF.

In this sample, this clone turned up once. The chain carries TRBV2 and TRBJ2-3; weak D call: TRBD1 (5 bases). Between the trimmed V and J ends, which lost 2 bases and 4 bases, there was a span of 16 bases. CDR3 length: 16 amino acids. Germline-derived CDR1 and CDR2 are SNHLY and FYNNEI. CDR3 bases: TGTGCCAGCAGTGAAATGAGTTCAGGGATTGCAGATACGCAGTATTTT. Translated: CASSEMSSGIADTQYF.

This clone was counted a single time. This chain links TRBV28 with TRBJ1-1; 7 nucleotides agree with TRBD1. Germline V lookup: CDR1 MDHEN, CDR2 SYDVKM. The V segment lost 6 bases and the J segment 11 bases; nucleotides outside the gene matches: 12. CDR3 length: 13 residues. CDR3 nucleotide sequence: TGTGCCAGCAGCGCGGGACAGCAGACCCGGGCTTTCTTT. As protein: CASSAGQQTRAFF. The full variable domain, completed using reference TRBV28 and TRBJ1-1, is DVKVTQSSRYLVKRTGEKVFLECVQDMDHENMFWYRQDPGLGLRLIYFSYDVKMKEKGDIPEGYSVSREKKERFSLILESASTNQTSMYLCASSAGQQTRAFFGQGTRLTVV.